The clone carrying this TCR beta chain was counted many times. Its specificity is unknown. The data were taken from a study of T-cell reconstitution after alpha-beta-depleted transplantation in children. Notes on the study in general: Reportedly, only several hundred clones from non-depleted graft cells drove alpha-beta T-cell counts at about two months. In some patients, recipient T cells and intrathymic progenitors surviving conditioning explained high day-60 diversity. T-cell counts and diversity at one year post-transplant came mainly from newly produced T cells.

The CDR3 is 17 amino acids. V lost 6 bases to trimming and J lost 5 bases; unmatched junction nucleotides: 16. Preparing the TCRbeta library involved the use of unique molecular identifiers. TCRdb processed the PCR reads anew with MiXCR; each CDR3 protein has one entry. The data show roughly 670,000 distinct CDR3 sequences, about 12% seen once. The sample consisted of PBMCs, taken before TCRalphabeta/CD19-depleted stem cell transplant. V usage is TRBV12-3 or TRBV12-4 and J usage is TRBJ1-5, with 7 bases fitting TRBD1. This receptor was obtained from a girl under 10 years old with congenital amegakaryocytic thrombocytopenia, due to receive a stem cell transplant. CDR3 nucleotide sequence: TGTGCCAGCAGCTCCTTCGCCGGGACAGCTCAATATCAGCCCCAGCATTTT. It codes for CASSSFAGTAQYQPQHF.